These 10 T cell receptor beta chains originate from one sample sequenced in a study of T cell clonality in common variable immunodeficiency. Study findings and constraints: In common variable immunodeficiency, TCR beta chains reportedly carried fewer deletions and N-nucleotide insertions.

Their specific antigens are unknown. Data came from immunoSEQ multiplex PCR; TCRdb stores just in-frame clones and leaves some out. The table lists about 33,000 clones, no singletons, with around 6.1% in the top ten. The sample taken for sequencing was peripheral blood mononuclear cells. Receptors were obtained from a human donor with common variable immunodeficiency.

A remark on this clone: The read terminates 3 residues ahead of where the CDR3 ends, so the germline J gene completes it. The rearrangement joins TRBV2 to TRBJ2-5, with TRBD2 matching 10 bases. The CDR3 sequence is 14 residues long. The junction had 4 bases not matched to a gene; V was cut back by 4 bases and J by 5 bases. The V gene's germline CDR1 is SNHLY and CDR2 FYNNEI. Partial CDR3 DNA: TGTGCCAGCAGTGGAGCGGGGGGGGAGGAGACC. This translates into CASSGAGGEET. The CDR3 as a whole reads CASSGAGGEETQYF. Complete variable domain (other parts from reference TRBV2 and TRBJ2-5): EPEVTQTPSHQVTQMGQEVILRCVPISNHLYFYWYRQILGQKVEFLVSFYNNEISEKSEIFDDQFSVERPDGSNFTLKIRSTKLEDSAMYFCASSGAGGEETQYFGPGTRLLVL.

This clone was observed at least ten times. The read ends 3 residues early relative to the CDR3; the germline J gene fills the gap. The chain couples TRBV7-3 to TRBJ1-1; weak D call: TRBD1 (5 bases). Germline CDR1 SGHTA, CDR2 FQGTGA. The CDR3 sequence is 14 residues long. Trimming took off 2 bases at V and 5 bases at J, with 12 bases between the two ends. CDR3 DNA (partial): TGTGCCAGCAGCTTAGGGGGGGACGGGACTGAA. Amino acids: CASSLGGDGTE. The full CDR3 reads CASSLGGDGTEAFF.

Ten or more counts support this clone. The read finishes 3 residues shy of the CDR3 end, and the germline J gene is used to complete it. V is TRBV14 and J is TRBJ2-1; TRBD2 is a possible D gene (8 bases). The CDR3 spans 16 residues. V lost 1 base and J 4 bases, leaving 14 bases between the germline ends. Germline lookup yields CDR1 SGHDN and CDR2 FVKESK. The CDR3 bases that were read are TGTGCCAGCAGCCAAGGGGACAGCGGGGGTTACAATGAG. Its translation is CASSQGDSGGYNE. The entire CDR3 sequence reads CASSQGDSGGYNEQFF.

Comment on this clone: Read coverage stops 3 residues before the CDR3 terminus; the germline J gene supplies the remainder. The V gene is TRBV7-9, the J gene TRBJ1-5; D is perhaps TRBD1 (5 bases). The V end was cut by 1 base, the J end by 3 bases, with 10 bases between. Germline values: CDR1 SEHNR, CDR2 FQNEAQ (reference sequence). The CDR3 spans 15 residues. The CDR3 is CASSLDAGYNQPQHF. The sequenced CDR3 bases are TGTGCCAGCAGCTTAGATGCAGGGTACAATCAGCCC.

This clone came up many times. The DNA ends 3 residues before the CDR3 does, and the rest of the CDR3 is filled in from the germline J gene. The genes are TRBV19 and TRBJ1-2, with D unresolved. V was cut by 0 bases and J by 7 bases, with 3 bases left in between. Germline CDR1 is LNHDA and CDR2 is SQIVND (reference sequence). The CDR3 extends over 11 amino acids. The sequenced part of the CDR3 DNA is TGTGCCAGTAGTATAGAAGGTGGC. Translation: CASSIEGG. The full CDR3 reads CASSIEGGYTF.

As concerns this clone: The observed sequence ends 3 residues before the CDR3 terminus, with the missing tail filled in from the germline J gene. The chain has TRBV19 and TRBJ1-2, with TRBD1 matching over 7 bases. V lost 1 base to trimming and J lost 3 bases; unmatched junction nucleotides: 2. CDR3 size: 14 residues. Germline CDR1 reads LNHDA; CDR2 reads SQIVND (reference sequence). The CDR3 bases that were read are TGTGCCAGTAGTATAGTAACAGGGGACTATGGC. The encoded protein is CASSIVTGDYG. The CDR3 as a whole reads CASSIVTGDYGYTF.

As regards this clone: The sequenced fragment ends 3 residues before the CDR3 boundary, so the rest is inferred from the germline J gene. The V call is TRBV19, the J call TRBJ1-6; 8 bases are shared with TRBD1. Germline V lookup: CDR1 LNHDA, CDR2 SQIVND (reference sequence). The V gene end was trimmed by 6 bases and the J gene end by 8 bases; junction bases not matched to a gene: 27. This CDR3 is 21 amino acids long. CDR3 amino acids: CASSPLSPRTGWKAGDSPLHF. CDR3 DNA (partial): TGTGCCAGTAGCCCGCTATCCCCCCGGACAGGGTGGAAAGCCGGGGATTCACCC.

This clone was recorded a few times. The read ends 3 residues shy of where the CDR3 ends; the end is completed using the germline J gene. This chain joins TRBV30 and TRBJ1-1, with 9 bases that match TRBD1. This CDR3 contains 14 residues. With 8 bases clipped from V and 0 bases from J, the junction kept 7 bases outside the gene matches. Germline V gene sequence: CDR1 GTSNPN, CDR2 SVGIG (reference sequence). The CDR3 spells CAQDRGLLNTEAFF. The part of the CDR3 DNA that was read is TGTGCCCAGGACAGGGGACTGTTGAACACTGAA. Together with reference TRBV30 and TRBJ1-1, the CDR3 gives the full variable domain: SQTIHQWPATLVQPVGSPLSLECTVEGTSNPNLYWYRQAAGRGLQLLFYSVGIGQISSEVPQNLSASRPQDRQFILSSKKLLLSDSGFYLCAQDRGLLNTEAFFGQGTRLTVV.

A word on this clone: The sequence runs out 3 residues before the end of the CDR3; the remainder is reconstructed from the germline J gene. V is TRBV7-9 and J is TRBJ1-1; no definite D call. CDR1 SEHNR and CDR2 FQNEAQ come from the germline V gene (reference sequence). The CDR3 is 14 residues long. V lost 1 base and J lost 1, with 7 bases in between. Incomplete CDR3 DNA: TGTGCCAGCAGCTTAGGATCAGGGAACACTGAA. It encodes CASSLGSGNTE. The full-length CDR3 reads as CASSLGSGNTEAFF.

This clone was seen only a few times. The read halts 3 residues ahead of the CDR3 end, with the missing end drawn from the germline J gene. The chain is built from TRBV20-1 and TRBJ1-6; TRBD1 aligns across 7 bases. The V segment lost 3 bases and the J segment 11 bases; nucleotides outside the gene matches: 7. There are 13 residues in the CDR3. Germline lookup yields CDR1 DFQATT and CDR2 SNEGSKA (reference sequence). The CDR3 DNA, read in part, is TGCAGTGCTAGTTCGGGCAGGGGGGCACCC. Its translation: CSASSGRGAP. The CDR3 reads in full as CSASSGRGAPLHF.